The next 27 T cell receptor beta chains were all read from a single sample in a study of neurological immune-mediated disorders. TCRdb recomputed calls from the 5' RACE reads with MiXCR, one row per CDR3 protein. The repertoire holds about 45,000 distinct CDR3 sequences, about 14% seen once, with over 9.5% in the top ten. The sample's time point: longitudinal time-point 3. Material for sequencing was PBMCs. The receptors come from a man under 40 in good health.

This clonotype was seen repeatedly, ten times or more. The gene calls are TRBV5-1 and TRBJ2-7, with D perhaps matching TRBD1 or TRBD2 (5 bases each). V was clipped by 2 bases and J by 2 bases, with 11 bases between them. The germline gives CDR1 SGHRS, CDR2 YFSETQ. The CDR3 has 14 amino acids. The CDR3 DNA is TGCGCCAGCAGCTTTATCGAGGGACCCTACGAGCAGTACTTC. The encoded protein is CASSFIEGPYEQYF.

This clonotype was detected many times. CDR3 bases: TGCAGTGCTAGAGAGTACCCCGGGACAGGATACCGAGCCTATGGCTACACCTTC. Protein product: CSAREYPGTGYRAYGYTF. This chain connects TRBV20-1 to TRBJ1-2, with 8 bases matching TRBD1. The ends lost 0 bases at V and 4 bases at J; junction bases unmatched: 16. Per germline, CDR1 DFQATT and CDR2 SNEGSKA (reference sequence). This CDR3 has 18 residues.

This clonotype has at least ten counts. CDR3 sequence: CASTRISGSPVETQYF. The DNA for the CDR3 is TGTGCCAGCACAAGGATTAGCGGGAGCCCCGTGGAGACCCAGTACTTC. The chain carries TRBV6-1 and TRBJ2-5, with TRBD2 matching 9 bases. Germline V gene sequence: CDR1 MNHNS, CDR2 SASEGT. J was trimmed by 5 bases and V by 7 bases; bases with no gene match: 14. This CDR3 is 16 amino acids long.

The table lists this clonotype with many counts. The rearrangement links TRBV29-1 to TRBJ1-1; no clear D gene. The length of the CDR3 is 13 residues. V was pared by 8 bases and J by 0 bases, with 13 bases between. CDR1 SQVTM and CDR2 ANQGSEA come from the germline V gene. The CDR3 sequence: CSSEQQMNTEAFF. The DNA for the CDR3 is TGCAGCTCTGAACAGCAAATGAACACTGAAGCTTTCTTT.

This clonotype has a count of ten or more. The chain recombines TRBV14 with TRBJ2-1, with D perhaps being TRBD1 or TRBD2 (5 bases each). Germline values: CDR1 SGHDN, CDR2 FVKESK. The V gene lost 3 bases and the J gene lost 2 bases, with 14 bases spanning the gap. The CDR3 runs 16 residues. The CDR3 nucleotides are TGTGCCAGCAGCCAGGGAGTGTTGGGACCCTACAATGAGCAGTTCTTC. This sequence encodes CASSQGVLGPYNEQFF.

The chain links TRBV6-5 to TRBJ1-2, with 9 bases identical to TRBD1. Germline V gives CDR1 MNHEY, CDR2 SVGAGI. This CDR3 contains 17 residues. Unmatched junction bases numbered 7, after V lost 2 bases and J lost 0 bases. This CDR3 reads CASSYRTGASANYGYTF. The DNA of the CDR3 is TGTGCCAGCAGTTACCGGACAGGGGCCTCGGCTAACTATGGCTACACCTTC.

The CDR3 DNA is TGTGCCAGCAGCTTGGGGGTACAGGGCCATGTTCAGTTCTTC. It is translated as CASSLGVQGHVQFF. This sequence joins TRBV5-6 and TRBJ2-1, with a tentative D call TRBD1 (6 bases). The CDR3 has 14 amino acids. Per the germline V gene, CDR1 is SGHDT and CDR2 is YYEEEE. Deletions cut 0 bases from V and 13 bases from J, with 17 bases between.

This clonotype was detected many times. The chain carries TRBV20-1 and TRBJ1-5; D gene unclear. The CDR3 has 13 residues. CDR1 is DFQATT and CDR2 is SNEGSKA in the germline V gene (reference sequence). With 3 bases removed from V and 4 bases from J, the gap between germline ends came to 10 bases. CDR3 residues: CSASRTENQPQHF. Written as DNA, the CDR3 is TGCAGTGCTAGTAGGACGGAGAATCAGCCCCAGCATTTT.

Many counts were recorded for this clonotype. This CDR3 reads CASSLFGQGGLTGELFF. The DNA of the CDR3 is TGTGCCAGCAGTCTTTTCGGACAGGGCGGCTTAACCGGGGAGCTGTTTTTT. This chain links TRBV28 with TRBJ2-2, with 8 positions matching TRBD1. The CDR3 loop spans 17 amino acids. J was trimmed by 5 bases and V by 5 bases; bases with no gene match: 13. CDR1 is MDHEN, CDR2 SYDVKM, per germline.

This clonotype was detected ten times or more. The chain links TRBV20-1 to TRBJ2-3; a possible D gene is TRBD1 (7 bases). Looked up from germline, CDR1 is DFQATT and CDR2 is SNEGSKA (reference sequence). The CDR3 has 14 residues. V gave up 1 base and J gave up 5 bases, with 13 bases separating them. CDR3: CSARVGGGRDTQYF. CDR3 DNA: TGCAGTGCTAGAGTAGGAGGGGGCAGAGATACGCAGTATTTT.

This clonotype was picked up many times. This chain links TRBV4-1 with TRBJ2-5; the D gene is possibly TRBD2 (5 bases). V shed 0 bases and J shed 4 bases, with 12 bases lying between them. The CDR3 is 15 amino acids. The germline CDR1 and CDR2 sequences are MGHRA and YSYEKL. For the CDR3, the DNA is TGCGCCAGCAGCCAAGATCCAGGAGGTCTAGAGACCCAGTACTTC. Its protein is CASSQDPGGLETQYF.

This clonotype was recorded many times. The chain links TRBV7-8 to TRBJ2-1; the match to TRBD2 covers 10 bases. Unmatched junction bases numbered 14, after V lost 8 bases and J lost 7 bases. The germline V gene encodes CDR1 SGHVS and CDR2 FQNEAQ. This CDR3 comprises 16 residues. CDR3 bases: TGTGCCAGCTCCGAGGGCCTAGCGGGAGTAGGAAATGAGCAGTTCTTC. Translating it yields CASSEGLAGVGNEQFF.

This clonotype came up many times. The chain couples TRBV24-1 to TRBJ2-2, with a tentative D call TRBD2 (5 bases). Trimming pared 5 bases from V and 6 bases from J, leaving 12 bases between. This CDR3 is built from 14 residues. Germline CDR1 reads KGHDR; CDR2 reads SFDVKD. The CDR3 sequence is CATSGFSDSGELFF. CDR3 DNA: TGTGCCACCAGTGGCTTCTCGGACTCCGGGGAGCTGTTTTTT.

This clonotype appeared many times. The gene calls are TRBV5-1 and TRBJ1-5, with D possibly matching TRBD1 (5 bases). Germline V gene data show CDR1 as SGHRS and CDR2 as YFSETQ. Trimming removed 0 bases from V and 0 bases from J, with 7 bases in between. The CDR3 sequence is 15 residues long. This CDR3 reads CASSLDGASNQPQHF. CDR3 sequence (DNA): TGCGCCAGCAGCTTGGATGGGGCTAGCAATCAGCCCCAGCATTTT. Full variable domain (remainder filled in from reference TRBV5-1 and TRBJ1-5): KAGVTQTPRYLIKTRGQQVTLSCSPISGHRSVSWYQQTPGQGLQFLFEYFSETQRNKGNFPGRFSGRQFSNSRSEMNVSTLELGDSALYLCASSLDGASNQPQHFGDGTRLSIL.

By sample fraction, this clonotype is medium-sized (0.01 to 0.1%). V is TRBV5-1 and J is TRBJ2-5; 8 bases map to TRBD2. Germline CDR1 reads SGHRS; CDR2 reads YFSETQ. The CDR3 covers 16 residues. The ends lost 2 bases at V and 5 bases at J; junction bases unmatched: 11. CDR3 nucleotide sequence: TGCGCCAGCAGCTTCTCTTCCGGACTAGCCTCGGAGACCCAGTACTTC. This codes for CASSFSSGLASETQYF.

This clonotype came up once. This could be a read error, since a much larger clone is one nucleotide away. The V and J genes are TRBV27 and TRBJ2-6; TRBD1 aligns across 9 bases. Per germline, CDR1 MNHEY and CDR2 SMNVEV (reference sequence). The CDR3 has 17 residues. DNA of the CDR3: TGTGCCAGCAGTTGGGACAGGGCGGACTCTGGGGCCAACGTCATGACTTTC. Its translation is CASSWDRADSGANVMTF.

This clonotype was seen ten or more times. V is TRBV20-1 and J is TRBJ2-1; TRBD2 matches 11 bases. The V segment lost 6 bases and the J segment 4 bases; nucleotides outside the gene matches: 8. The CDR3 is 15 amino acids. The germline V gene encodes CDR1 DFQATT and CDR2 SNEGSKA (reference sequence). The CDR3 spells CSANPLAGDYNEQFF. The CDR3 DNA reads as TGCAGTGCCAACCCACTAGCGGGAGATTACAATGAGCAGTTCTTC.

The J gene is TRBJ2-7, the V gene TRBV29-1, with D possibly called TRBD1 or TRBD2 (5 bases each). Germline V gene lookup returns CDR1 SQVTM and CDR2 ANQGSEA. This CDR3 has 15 amino acids. V was trimmed by 6 bases and J by 3 bases, leaving 21 bases between them. In DNA, the CDR3 is TGCAGCGTGGACAAGTTCAGGGACGGCGGCTACGAGCAGTACTTC. Residues: CSVDKFRDGGYEQYF.

This clonotype was detected many times. This chain links TRBV20-1 with TRBJ2-1; 9 bases map to TRBD2. The CDR3 has 21 amino acids. CDR1 DFQATT and CDR2 SNEGSKA come from the germline V gene (reference sequence). After removal of 0 bases from V and 0 bases from J, the junction contained 18 bases not matched to a gene. Here the CDR3 reads CSARDAALTSGYTSSYNEQFF. The CDR3 DNA sequence: TGCAGTGCTAGAGATGCGGCCCTTACTAGCGGGTACACCAGCTCCTACAATGAGCAGTTCTTC.

This clonotype was counted many times. V gene TRBV5-6 combines with J gene TRBJ2-2; D remains ambiguous. CDR1 and CDR2 (germline): SGHDT, YYEEEE. The V end was cut by 4 bases, the J end by 3 bases, with 7 bases between. The CDR3 is made up of 13 amino acids. CDR3 DNA sequence: TGTGCCAGCAGCAGGGCGTACACCGGGGAGCTGTTTTTT. This encodes CASSRAYTGELFF. The full variable domain, rest sourced from reference TRBV5-6 and TRBJ2-2, is DAGVTQSPTHLIKTRGQQVTLRCSPKSGHDTVSWYQQALGQGPQFIFQYYEEEERQRGNFPDRFSGHQFPNYSSELNVNALLLGDSALYLCASSRAYTGELFFGEGSRLTVL.

The table lists this clonotype with many counts. The J gene is TRBJ1-5, the V gene TRBV3-1; a weak D match, TRBD1 (6 bases). Germline V gene data show CDR1 as LGHDT and CDR2 as YNNKEL (reference sequence). V lost 4 bases and J 6 bases, leaving 16 bases between the germline ends. The CDR3 covers 15 residues. CDR3 loop: CASSLGRGGPQPQHF. The CDR3 coding sequence is TGTGCCAGCAGCCTTGGACGGGGGGGCCCTCAGCCCCAGCATTTT.

This clonotype was observed at least ten times. CDR3 region: CASRPGTGAGYTF. The CDR3 coding sequence is TGTGCCAGCAGACCCGGGACAGGGGCCGGCTACACCTTC. The chain recombines TRBV12-3 or TRBV12-4 with TRBJ1-2; 10 bases are shared with TRBD1. V lost 6 bases, J lost 8 bases, and 6 bases stayed unmatched. The length of the CDR3 is 13 residues.

The table lists this clonotype with many counts. The rearrangement uses TRBV10-3 and TRBJ2-5; 11 bases are shared with TRBD1. This CDR3 has 15 amino acids. Germline V gene data show CDR1 as ENHRY and CDR2 as SYGVKD. V lost 3 bases and J lost 5; bases outside the gene matches: 5. CDR3 residues: CAISDGQGARETQYF. CDR3 in DNA: TGTGCCATCAGTGACGGACAGGGGGCGCGGGAGACCCAGTACTTC.

This clonotype was recorded many times. This rearrangement joins TRBV20-1 to TRBJ2-1; 11 bases are shared with TRBD2. The germline V gene encodes CDR1 DFQATT and CDR2 SNEGSKA (reference sequence). The CDR3 is 15 residues long. V dropped 1 base and J dropped 5; count of bases not matched to a gene: 4. CDR3 nucleotides: TGCAGTGCTAGAGGGAGACTAGCGGGACACAATGAGCAGTTCTTC. Translation: CSARGRLAGHNEQFF.

Ten or more counts support this clonotype. J is TRBJ2-7 and V is TRBV5-1; D is uncertain. Germline V lookup: CDR1 SGHRS, CDR2 YFSETQ. This CDR3 comprises 13 residues. Trimming took off 2 bases at V and 2 bases at J, with 8 bases between the two ends. CDR3: CASSFDTPYEQYF. In DNA, the CDR3 is TGCGCCAGCAGCTTCGACACCCCCTACGAGCAGTACTTC.

For the CDR3, the DNA is TGCAGTGCTAGGAGGACAGACAATGAGCAGTTCTTC. Translated, it gives CSARRTDNEQFF. This chain connects TRBV20-1 to TRBJ2-1; D may be TRBD1 (6 bases). Germline CDR1 reads DFQATT; CDR2 reads SNEGSKA (reference sequence). The CDR3 runs to 12 residues. V was clipped by 3 bases and J by 5 bases, with 8 bases between them.

Many counts were recorded for this clonotype. The chain is built from TRBV5-1 and TRBJ2-1; 11 nucleotides match TRBD1. Germline V gene lookup returns CDR1 SGHRS and CDR2 YFSETQ. The CDR3 length is 13 residues. V gave up 4 bases and J gave up 14 bases; unmatched junction bases: 8. The CDR3 nucleotides are TGCGCCAGCAGCCCGGACAGGGGGCAATCGGAGTTCTTC. Translating it yields CASSPDRGQSEFF.